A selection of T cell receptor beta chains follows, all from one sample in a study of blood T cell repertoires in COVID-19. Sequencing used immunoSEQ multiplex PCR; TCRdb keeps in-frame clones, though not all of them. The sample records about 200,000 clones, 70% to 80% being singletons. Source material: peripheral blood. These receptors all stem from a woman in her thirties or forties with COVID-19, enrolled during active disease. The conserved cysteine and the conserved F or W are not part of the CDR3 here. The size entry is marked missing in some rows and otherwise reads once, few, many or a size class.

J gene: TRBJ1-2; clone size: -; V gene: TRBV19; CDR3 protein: ASSPGTGPYYGYT
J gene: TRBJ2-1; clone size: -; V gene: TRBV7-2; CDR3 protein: ASSPRDSEQF
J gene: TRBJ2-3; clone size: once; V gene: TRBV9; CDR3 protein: ASSPSGSTDTQY
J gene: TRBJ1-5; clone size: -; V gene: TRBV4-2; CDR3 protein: ASSQGGQPANQPQH
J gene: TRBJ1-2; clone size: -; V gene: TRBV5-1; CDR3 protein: ASSPGQGLT
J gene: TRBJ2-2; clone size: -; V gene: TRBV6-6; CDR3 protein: ASSRGLSYGELF
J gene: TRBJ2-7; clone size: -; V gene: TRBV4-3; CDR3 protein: ASSHEGTDEQY
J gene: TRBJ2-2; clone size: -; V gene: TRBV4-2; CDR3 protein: ASSQEGGTRYTGELF
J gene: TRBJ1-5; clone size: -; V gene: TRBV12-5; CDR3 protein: ASGSLSNQPQH
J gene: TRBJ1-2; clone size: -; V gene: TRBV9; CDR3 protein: ASSPRDSLVYGYT
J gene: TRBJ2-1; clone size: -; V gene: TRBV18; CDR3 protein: ASSPGLAGYNEQF
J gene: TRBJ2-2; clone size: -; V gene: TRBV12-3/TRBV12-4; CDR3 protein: ASNLVEAGELF
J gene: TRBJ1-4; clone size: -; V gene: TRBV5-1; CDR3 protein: ASSTREGEVEKLF
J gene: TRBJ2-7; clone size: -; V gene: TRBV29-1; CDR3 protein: SVVRGDGAYEQY
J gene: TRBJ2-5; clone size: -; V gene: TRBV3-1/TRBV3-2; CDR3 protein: ASSQELAGSGETQY
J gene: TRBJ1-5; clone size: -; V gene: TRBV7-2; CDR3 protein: ASSLGQGPYQPQH
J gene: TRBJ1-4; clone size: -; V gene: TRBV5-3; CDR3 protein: ARSSPLVKVRGEKLF
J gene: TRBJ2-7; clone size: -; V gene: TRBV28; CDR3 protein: ASSSGDGQDEQY
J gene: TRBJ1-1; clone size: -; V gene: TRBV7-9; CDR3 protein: ASSLLTGTEAF
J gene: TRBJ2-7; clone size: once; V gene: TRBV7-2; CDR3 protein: ASSRQAYEQY
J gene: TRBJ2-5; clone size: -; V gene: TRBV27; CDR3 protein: ASSPGLGETQY
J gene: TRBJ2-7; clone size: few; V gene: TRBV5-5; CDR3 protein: ASSLEVITSQY
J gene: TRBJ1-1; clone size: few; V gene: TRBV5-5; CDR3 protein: ASSLDSIMNTEAF